This T cell receptor beta chain is drawn from a study of T cell responses to AZD1222 COVID-19 vaccine (dated by TCRdb to the early 2020s). For the wider study: AZD1222 recipients whose second dose came at about 4 weeks and those whose second dose came at about 12 weeks were combined into one group, since spike-specific TCR depth and breadth did not differ between the two schedules. TCR sequencing was performed for about 240 trial participants, of whom approximately 200 were given two doses of AZD1222 and around 26 were given two doses of MenACWY control vaccine. Enrollment into the trials was organized by age into subgroups of 18-55, 56-69 and 70-plus years, and those subgroups contained about 160, 30 and 59 TCR-sequenced participants, respectively. Findings and caveats that apply to the study as a whole: Only 5 to 7 AZD1222 recipients were SARS-CoV-2 seropositive at baseline, limiting conclusions about previously exposed vaccinees. Participants were mostly white British, with more females than males. The authors suggested clonal diversity may have been underestimated. Vaccine-associated CD4 TCRs spanned the whole spike protein, with dominant responses in regions 160-218 and 743-854. Reportedly, almost half of the unique spike-specific TCRs recognized epitopes lying outside the regions that are mutated in the B.1.351 and B.1.1.7 variants. In the small 56-69-year group, the increase in depth fell short of significance, most likely because of low power. Spike-specific TCR breadth and depth rose significantly after two AZD1222 doses compared with day 0 and with MenACWY recipients. Because no day 14 peak-response samples were available, the repertoires could be characterized only after the peak T cell response.

This clone was observed once. The antigen it recognizes is unknown. The input lacks base qualities; no much larger clone sits a single base away. The CDR3 regions of human TCRbeta chains were analyzed by immunosequencing. From the authors' description of their analysis: Repertoire TCRs were matched against a reference library of SARS-CoV-2-specific TCRs generated with the MIRA antigen-specificity platform. Breadth was defined as the fraction of unique TCRs that were SARS-CoV-2-associated, and depth was defined as the fraction of total T cells that were SARS-CoV-2-associated. Each spike-specific TCR was assigned to its reactive spike region and to a CD4 or CD8 class using the MIRA data. Log10-transformed breadth and depth values were compared by one-way ANOVA with Sidak's multiple comparisons tests. TCRdb carries this immuneACCESS record with in-frame sequences only. Its versions omit some clonotypes, under half of them owing to an unresolved V gene in the studies checked, with the rest unexplained. V and J calls and clone size are copied from that table; D and trimming were computed from the DNA. The sample profile shows over 75,000 clones; around 90% of them were found once. 2.2% of the sample is taken by the ten largest.

According to the study, the label for this sample's time point signals: baseline before first vaccination. Vaccinee samples were obtained from the UK trials COV001 and COV002, which included a single-blind randomized controlled phase 2/3 trial of AZD1222 (ChAdOx1 nCoV-19) in healthy adults. For TCRbeta chain sequencing, PBMC samples were collected from trial participants at day 0 and at day 28 after the second dose. Source: peripheral blood, taken on day 0 of AZD1222 vaccination. This clonotype was sampled from an adult in good health.

CDR3 loop: CSAGEETQYF. The base sequence is TGCAGTGCTGGGGAAGAGACCCAGTACTTC. This receptor chain uses TRBV20-1 and TRBJ2-5; no D gene is confidently identified. Including the terminal cysteine and phenylalanine, the CDR3 comprises 10 residues. Only CDR3 DNA is held: 30 bases, read in frame from base 1. V is reduced by 5 bases and J by 3 bases, leaving a spacing of 4 bases between them. From the germline V gene (reference sequence), CDR1 is DFQATT and CDR2 is SNEGSKA.